This T cell receptor beta chain stems from a study of T cells in narcolepsy (dated 2018 in TCRdb). For context, the study as a whole: The study enrolled patients with narcolepsy type 1 or type 2 (NT1, NT2) together with healthy control donors. The study sought autoreactive T cells targeting hypocretin neuron self-antigens (hypocretin, TRIB2) in narcolepsy patients, using TCR Vbeta sequencing to track clonotypes in blood and CSF. The investigation overall reported the following: According to the report, autoreactive clonotypes were detected serially in the blood of the same patients and of different patients, but not in healthy controls. HCRT-specific and TRIB2-specific autoreactive clonotypes were highlighted in plots that compared CD4+ T cell clonotypes in CSF versus blood from the same patient.

Concerning this clone itself: Its antigen remains unidentified. No base qualities exist here, and no much larger clone lies one base off it.

V is trimmed back by 5 bases and J by 6 bases, and the junction contains 3 bases that no gene match accounts for. Inclusive of the bounding cysteine and phenylalanine, the CDR3 is 12 residues long. Here the CDR3 DNA is all that survives: 36 bases in frame from base 1. CDR1 and CDR2 were assigned from the germline V gene as SGHTA and FQGTGA. The library was produced with the immunoSEQ multiplex PCR assay. The authors' analysis ran thus. Clonotype sharing between paired CSF and blood samples was expressed as the percentage of total CSF clonotypes also found in blood. The clones in this table, taken by TCRdb from immuneACCESS, are in-frame only. Not every clone is retained; where verified, under half of the shortfall comes from an unresolved V gene, and the cause of the rest is unknown. That table furnishes V, J and clone size, whereas the DNA furnished D and trimming. Recorded for this sample are around 510 clones; less than 30% of them occurred a single time. Jointly, the top ten make up 44% of the sample.

Patient cerebrospinal fluid T cells were first expanded in vitro, and CD4+ or CD8+ T cells were then sorted for TCR Vbeta sequencing. The TCR comes from a human donor with narcolepsy. The rearranged chain carries TRBV7-3 and TRBJ2-7; 8 bases in between match TRBD1. The sequencing sample was made of cultured CD4+ T cells from cerebrospinal fluid. The DNA sequence is as follows: TGTGCCAGCAGCCGTGACAGGGGCGAGCAGTACTTC. It specifies CASSRDRGEQYF.